The entry below describes one T cell receptor (beta chain). Its antigen is unidentified. CDR3 length: 14 residues. Trimming took 4 bases from V and 3 from J, leaving 13 bases between them. Germline V gives CDR1 SGHTA, CDR2 FQGNSA. Clones were sequenced by immunoSEQ multiplex PCR, and TCRdb holds only the in-frame ones, with some missing. In the table there are 20,000 to 30,000 clones, approximately 85% of which are singletons. This specimen belongs to a study of T cells in narcolepsy. Study observations and caveats: Autoreactive HCRT-specific and TRIB2-specific clonotypes were marked in same-patient CSF-versus-blood CD4+ comparisons. Blood of same and different patients, but not healthy controls, reportedly held recurring autoreactive clonotypes.

The chain has TRBV7-2 and TRBJ2-7; weak D call: TRBD2 (5 bases). Input material: CD45RA- memory CD4+ T cells from PBMCs. This TCR came from a human donor with narcolepsy. CDR3 bases: TGTGCCAGCAGCTCTTCTACTAGGTTCTACGAGCAGTACTTC. The encoded protein is CASSSSTRFYEQYF.